A single T cell receptor (beta chain) is shown here with its context. Antigen: not known. Investigators performed immunoSEQ version v3.0 at survey level. Assay used: immunoSEQ multiplex PCR; TCRdb lists only in-frame clones, some missing. The sample lists 20,000 to 25,000 clones, roughly 80% occurring once. This record comes from a study of long-term antiretroviral therapy in people with HIV. Overall study findings and caveats: ART-treated samples gained diversity yet remained below transplant donor controls.

CDR1 SGHTA and CDR2 FQGNSA come from the germline V gene. CDR3 length equals 14 residues. After removal of 1 base from V and 14 bases from J, the junction contained 11 bases not matched to a gene. The chain is built from TRBV7-2 and TRBJ2-1; TRBD2 agrees at 7 bases. This sample comprised unsorted PBMCs, obtained 0.5 years before starting antiretroviral therapy. This clonotype was sampled from a middle-aged man with HIV. The CDR3 protein is CASSLGDGGRGKFF. DNA for the CDR3: TGTGCCAGCAGCTTAGGCGATGGTGGGCGGGGGAAGTTCTTC.